A single sample gave rise to the 5 T cell receptor beta chains below, sequenced in a study of T cell repertoires in cytomegalovirus infection. One entry per CDR3 protein, called by TCRdb with MiXCR from the reads. The sample records more than 500,000 distinct CDR3 sequences, approximately 17% being singletons. Specimen: CD8+ T cells from PBMCs. These receptors were collected from a human donor in good health (CMV status not recorded). Some clones in this sample may be carry-over from other donors' samples.

This clonotype was found many times. This chain joins TRBV7-7 and TRBJ1-5; weak D call: TRBD1 (6 bases). The CDR3 consists of 13 residues. From germline, CDR1 is SSHAT and CDR2 FNYEAQ (reference sequence). Trimming took 8 bases from V and 7 from J, leaving 15 bases between them. The CDR3 DNA reads as TGTGCCAGCTCTTCCAGGGGTATCCAGCCCCAGCATTTT. Translation: CASSSRGIQPQHF.

This clonotype has a count of ten or more. The chain couples TRBV12-3 or TRBV12-4 to TRBJ1-6; 8 positions agree with TRBD1. Germline trimming cut 5 bases from V and 9 bases from J; bases unmatched to any gene: 3. CDR3 length: 13 amino acids. The CDR3 here is CASSPGGFSPLHF. In nucleotides, the CDR3 is TGTGCCAGCAGTCCAGGGGGCTTTTCACCCCTCCACTTT.

The V gene is TRBV6-2 or TRBV6-3, the J gene TRBJ2-7; weak D call: TRBD2 (5 bases). V shed 10 bases and J shed 7 bases, with 20 bases lying between them. Germline values: CDR1 MNHEY, CDR2 SVGEGT. CDR3 size: 13 residues. As DNA, the CDR3 is TGTGCCAACACCCCCCGGGGATCCAGGGAGCAGTACTTC. Its translation is CANTPRGSREQYF.

The table lists this clonotype with many counts. The rearrangement uses TRBV7-9 and TRBJ1-1; tentative D call: TRBD1 (5 bases). The V and J ends lost 7 bases and 0 bases respectively, with 15 bases between them. Germline values: CDR1 SEHNR, CDR2 FQNEAQ (reference sequence). The CDR3 has 15 residues. The CDR3 nucleotides are TGTGCCAGCAACCCTCTGGGGCAGGTGAACACTGAAGCTTTCTTT. This codes for CASNPLGQVNTEAFF.

To note about this clonotype: This may stem from a read error, because a much larger clone lies one nucleotide away. This chain uses TRBV11-1 with TRBJ2-7; D possibly uses TRBD1 or TRBD2 (7 bases each). The V end lost 4 bases, the J end lost 3 bases, and 19 bases lay between the germline ends. Germline assignment: CDR1 SGHAT and CDR2 FQDESV (reference sequence). This CDR3 has 16 amino acids. The CDR3 is CASSSIADRDYYEQYF. CDR3 sequence (DNA): TGTGCCAGCAGCTCCATAGCCGACAGGGACTACTACGAGCAGTACTTC.